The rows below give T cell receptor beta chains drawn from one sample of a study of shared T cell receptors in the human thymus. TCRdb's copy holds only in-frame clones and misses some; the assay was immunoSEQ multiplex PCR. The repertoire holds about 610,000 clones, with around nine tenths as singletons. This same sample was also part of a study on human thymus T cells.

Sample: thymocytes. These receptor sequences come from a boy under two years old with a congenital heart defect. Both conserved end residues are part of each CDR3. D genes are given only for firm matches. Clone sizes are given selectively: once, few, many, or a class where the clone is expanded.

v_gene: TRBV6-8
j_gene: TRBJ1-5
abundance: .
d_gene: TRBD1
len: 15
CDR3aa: CASRDTGVSNQPQHF
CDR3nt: TGTGCCAGCAGGGACACAGGGGTTAGCAATCAGCCCCAGCATTTT

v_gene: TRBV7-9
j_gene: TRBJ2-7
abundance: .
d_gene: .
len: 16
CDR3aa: CASSGEQTGLYSEQYF
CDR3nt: TGTGCCAGCAGCGGGGAGCAGACAGGTCTATACTCCGAGCAGTACTTC

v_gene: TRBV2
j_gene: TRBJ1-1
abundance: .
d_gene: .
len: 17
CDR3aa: CASKRSEQGGLDTEAFF
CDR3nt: TGTGCCAGCAAAAGGTCCGAACAAGGAGGTTTGGACACTGAAGCTTTCTTT

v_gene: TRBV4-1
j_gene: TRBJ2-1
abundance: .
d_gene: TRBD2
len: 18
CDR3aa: CASSPGPPSGNSYNEQFF
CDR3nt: TGCGCCAGCAGCCCAGGCCCTCCTAGCGGGAATTCCTACAATGAGCAGTTCTTC

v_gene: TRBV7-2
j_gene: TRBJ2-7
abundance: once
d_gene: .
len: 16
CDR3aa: CASSLDGAAESTKQYF
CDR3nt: TGTGCCAGCAGCTTAGATGGAGCAGCAGAGTCTACGAAGCAGTACTTC

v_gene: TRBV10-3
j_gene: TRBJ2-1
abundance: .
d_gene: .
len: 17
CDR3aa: CAISDRPRGNPLNEQFF
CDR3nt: TGTGCCATCAGTGACCGACCCCGCGGGAATCCACTCAATGAGCAGTTCTTC

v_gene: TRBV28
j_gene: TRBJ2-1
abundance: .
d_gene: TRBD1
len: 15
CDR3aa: CASSSPDRDYNEQFF
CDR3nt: TGTGCCAGCAGCTCCCCGGACAGGGACTACAATGAGCAGTTCTTC

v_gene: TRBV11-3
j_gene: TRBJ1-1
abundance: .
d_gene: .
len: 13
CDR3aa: CASSPPGPYEAFF
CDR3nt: TGTGCCAGCAGCCCCCCTGGGCCCTATGAAGCTTTCTTT

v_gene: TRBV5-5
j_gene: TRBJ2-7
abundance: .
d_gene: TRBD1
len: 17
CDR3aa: CASSSPPGDRASYEQYF
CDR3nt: TGTGCCAGCAGCTCTCCCCCGGGGGACAGGGCCTCCTACGAGCAGTACTTC

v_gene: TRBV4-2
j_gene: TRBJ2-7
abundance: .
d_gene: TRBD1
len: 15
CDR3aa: CASSQGDRGTYEQYF
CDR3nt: TGTGCCAGCAGCCAAGGGGACAGGGGTACCTACGAGCAGTACTTC

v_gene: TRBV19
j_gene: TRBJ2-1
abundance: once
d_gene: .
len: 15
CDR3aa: CASSISGGRGGKQFF
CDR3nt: TGTGCCAGTAGTATTAGTGGCGGGAGAGGGGGAAAGCAGTTCTTC

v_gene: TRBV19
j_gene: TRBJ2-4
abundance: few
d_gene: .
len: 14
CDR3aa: CASSIGNRENIQYF
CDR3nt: TGTGCCAGTAGTATAGGGAACAGGGAAAACATTCAGTACTTT

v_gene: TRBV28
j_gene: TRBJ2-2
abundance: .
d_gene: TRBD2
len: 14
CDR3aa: CASSGRAYTGELFF
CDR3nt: TGTGCCAGCAGCGGGAGGGCCTATACCGGGGAGCTGTTTTTT

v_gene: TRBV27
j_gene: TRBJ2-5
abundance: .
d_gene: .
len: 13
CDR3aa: CASSSSGKETQYF
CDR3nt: TGTGCCAGCAGTTCTTCAGGGAAAGAGACCCAGTACTTC

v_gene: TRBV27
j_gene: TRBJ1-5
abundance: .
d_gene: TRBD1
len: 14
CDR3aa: CASSLDREGQPQHF
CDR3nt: TGTGCCAGCAGTTTAGACAGGGAAGGCCAGCCCCAGCATTTT

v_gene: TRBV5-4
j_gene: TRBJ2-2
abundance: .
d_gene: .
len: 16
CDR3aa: CASSLKAGPNTGELFF
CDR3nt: TGTGCCAGCAGCTTGAAGGCAGGCCCGAACACCGGGGAGCTGTTTTTT

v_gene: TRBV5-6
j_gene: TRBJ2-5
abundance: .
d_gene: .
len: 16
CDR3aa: CASSPSSRGPGETQYF
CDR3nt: TGTGCCAGCAGCCCCTCTTCGCGGGGGCCGGGGGAGACCCAGTACTTC

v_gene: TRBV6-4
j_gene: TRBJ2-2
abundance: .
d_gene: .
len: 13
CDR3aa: CASVNPGKVRLFF
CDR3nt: TGTGCCAGCGTCAACCCGGGGAAGGTGAGGCTGTTTTTT

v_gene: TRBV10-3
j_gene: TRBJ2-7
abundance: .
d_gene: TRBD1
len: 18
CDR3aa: CAISERRRGQDFTYEQYF
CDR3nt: TGTGCCATCAGTGAGAGGAGGCGGGGACAGGACTTCACCTACGAGCAGTACTTC

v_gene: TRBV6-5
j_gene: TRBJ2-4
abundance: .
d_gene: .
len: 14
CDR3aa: CASSPDLEGNIQYF
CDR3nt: TGTGCCAGCAGCCCGGACCTTGAGGGAAACATTCAGTACTTC

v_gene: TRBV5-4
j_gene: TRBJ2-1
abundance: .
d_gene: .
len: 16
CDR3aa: CASSRGEGLTYNEQFF
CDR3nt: TGTGCCAGCAGCCGCGGCGAGGGCCTTACCTACAATGAGCAGTTCTTC

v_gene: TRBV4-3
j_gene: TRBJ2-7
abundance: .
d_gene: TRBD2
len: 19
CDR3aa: CASSPKGLAGVPSRAEQYF
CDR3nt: TGCGCCAGCAGCCCGAAGGGACTAGCGGGAGTCCCCTCCCGAGCCGAGCAGTACTTC

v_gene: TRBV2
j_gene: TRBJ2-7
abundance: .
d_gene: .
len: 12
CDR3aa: CASGGASYEQYF
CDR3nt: TGTGCCAGCGGCGGAGCGTCCTACGAGCAGTACTTC

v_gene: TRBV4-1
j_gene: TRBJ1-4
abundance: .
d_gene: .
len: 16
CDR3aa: CASSHGDFATNEKLFF
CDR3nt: TGCGCCAGCAGCCATGGAGACTTTGCAACTAATGAAAAACTGTTTTTT

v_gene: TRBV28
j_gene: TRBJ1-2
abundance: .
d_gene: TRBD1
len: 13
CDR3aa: CASRPTGGGGYTF
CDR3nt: TGTGCCAGCAGACCAACAGGGGGCGGTGGCTACACCTTC

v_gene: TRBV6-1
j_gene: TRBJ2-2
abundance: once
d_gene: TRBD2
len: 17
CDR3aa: CASSEGREGPCTGELFF
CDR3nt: TGTGCCAGCAGTGAAGGGCGGGAGGGCCCGTGCACCGGGGAGCTGTTTTTT

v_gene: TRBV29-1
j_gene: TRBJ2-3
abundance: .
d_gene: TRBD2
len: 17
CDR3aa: CSVVGGSGLAGIQGEYF
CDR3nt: TGCAGCGTTGTGGGAGGATCCGGACTAGCGGGCATTCAAGGAGAGTATTTT

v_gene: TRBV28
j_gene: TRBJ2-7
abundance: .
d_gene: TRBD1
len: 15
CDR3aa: CASSDRGVSSYEQYF
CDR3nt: TGTGCCAGCAGTGACAGGGGGGTTAGCTCCTACGAGCAGTACTTC

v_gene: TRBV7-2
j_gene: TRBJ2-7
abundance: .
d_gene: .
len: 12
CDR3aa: CASSLNSYEQYF
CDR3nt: TGTGCCAGCAGCTTAAACAGCTACGAGCAGTACTTC

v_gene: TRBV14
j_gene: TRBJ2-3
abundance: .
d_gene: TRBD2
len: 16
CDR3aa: CASSRPTSGSTDTQYF
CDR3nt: TGTGCCAGCAGTCGTCCTACTAGCGGGAGCACAGATACGCAGTATTTT

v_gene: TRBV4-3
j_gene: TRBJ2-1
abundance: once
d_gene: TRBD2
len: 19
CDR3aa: CASSRTLAGVPSQYNEQFF
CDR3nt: TGCGCCAGCAGCCGCACGTTAGCGGGAGTCCCTTCTCAATACAATGAGCAGTTCTTC

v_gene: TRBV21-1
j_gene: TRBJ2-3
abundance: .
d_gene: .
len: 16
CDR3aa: CASSKARRTDTDTQYF
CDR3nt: TGTGCCAGCAGCAAAGCTAGGAGGACGGACACAGATACGCAGTATTTT

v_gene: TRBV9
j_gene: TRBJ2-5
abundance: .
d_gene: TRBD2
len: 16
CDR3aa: CASSVNSGRAWETQYF
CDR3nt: TGTGCCAGCAGCGTTAATAGCGGGAGGGCCTGGGAGACCCAGTACTTC

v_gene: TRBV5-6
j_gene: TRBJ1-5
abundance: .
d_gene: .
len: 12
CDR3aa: CASSSGNQPQHF
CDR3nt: TGTGCCAGCAGCTCGGGAAATCAGCCCCAGCATTTT

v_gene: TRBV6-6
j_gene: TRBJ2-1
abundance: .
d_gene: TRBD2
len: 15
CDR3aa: CASSLAGGPGYEQFF
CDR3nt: TGTGCCAGCAGTTTAGCGGGAGGGCCGGGATATGAGCAGTTCTTC

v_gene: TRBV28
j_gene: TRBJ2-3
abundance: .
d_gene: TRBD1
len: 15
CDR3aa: CASSFWGQGEDTQYF
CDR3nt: TGTGCCAGCAGTTTTTGGGGACAGGGAGAAGATACGCAGTATTTT

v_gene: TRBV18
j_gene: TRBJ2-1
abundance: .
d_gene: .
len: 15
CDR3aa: CASSPSSEATWEQFF
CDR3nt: TGTGCCAGCTCACCCTCTAGCGAGGCCACCTGGGAGCAGTTCTTC

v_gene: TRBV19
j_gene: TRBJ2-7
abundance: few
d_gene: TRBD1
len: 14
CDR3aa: CASSIENRGYEQYF
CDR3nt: TGTGCCAGTAGTATAGAGAACAGGGGGTACGAGCAGTACTTC

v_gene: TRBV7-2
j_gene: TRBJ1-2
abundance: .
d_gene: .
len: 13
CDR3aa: CASSSVARYGYTF
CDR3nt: TGTGCCAGCAGCTCGGTTGCTCGATATGGCTACACCTTC

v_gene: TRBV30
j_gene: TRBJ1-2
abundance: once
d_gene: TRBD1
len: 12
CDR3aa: CAWSGDRAGYTF
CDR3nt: TGTGCCTGGAGCGGGGACAGGGCTGGCTACACCTTC

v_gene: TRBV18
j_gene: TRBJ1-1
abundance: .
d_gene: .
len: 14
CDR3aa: CASSHDSKPTEAFF
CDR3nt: TGTGCCAGCTCCCATGACAGCAAACCCACTGAAGCTTTCTTT

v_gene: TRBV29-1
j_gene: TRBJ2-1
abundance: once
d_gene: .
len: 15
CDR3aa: CSVEGPRGNYNEQFF
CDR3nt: TGCAGCGTTGAAGGGCCCCGGGGTAACTACAATGAGCAGTTCTTC

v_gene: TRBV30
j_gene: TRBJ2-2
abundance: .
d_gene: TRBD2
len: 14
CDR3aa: CAWSIKREAGELFF
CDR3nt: TGTGCCTGGAGTATTAAGCGGGAGGCCGGGGAGCTGTTTTTT

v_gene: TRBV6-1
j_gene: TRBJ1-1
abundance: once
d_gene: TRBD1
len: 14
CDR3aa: CASWSDRAGTEAFF
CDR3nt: TGTGCCAGCTGGTCCGACAGGGCTGGCACTGAAGCTTTCTTT

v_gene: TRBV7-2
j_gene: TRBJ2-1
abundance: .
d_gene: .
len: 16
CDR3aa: CASSLVGGSSYNEQFF
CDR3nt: TGTGCCAGCAGCTTAGTCGGGGGAAGCTCCTACAATGAGCAGTTCTTC

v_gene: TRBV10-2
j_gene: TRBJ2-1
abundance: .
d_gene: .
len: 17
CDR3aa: CASSEREDYPYDNEQFF
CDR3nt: TGCGCCAGCAGTGAAAGGGAGGACTACCCCTACGACAATGAGCAGTTCTTC

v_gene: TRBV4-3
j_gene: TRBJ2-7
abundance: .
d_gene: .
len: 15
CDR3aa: CASSLQGGEGYEQYF
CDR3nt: TGCGCCAGCAGCCTTCAAGGAGGGGAAGGATACGAGCAGTACTTC

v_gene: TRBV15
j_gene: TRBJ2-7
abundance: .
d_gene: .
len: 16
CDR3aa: CATSRDRRQEHYEQYF
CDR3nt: TGTGCCACCAGCAGAGATAGAAGACAAGAACATTACGAGCAGTACTTC

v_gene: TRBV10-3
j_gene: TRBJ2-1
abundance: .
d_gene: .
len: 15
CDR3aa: CATSSGSGYYNEQFF
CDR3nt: TGTGCCACCTCATCCGGATCAGGTTACTACAATGAGCAGTTCTTC

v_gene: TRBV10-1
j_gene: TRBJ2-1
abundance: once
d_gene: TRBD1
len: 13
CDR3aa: CASTPGQGWEQFF
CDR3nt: TGCGCCAGCACCCCGGGACAGGGATGGGAGCAGTTCTTC

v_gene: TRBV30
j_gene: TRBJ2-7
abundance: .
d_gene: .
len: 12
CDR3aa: CAWSPTAYEQYF
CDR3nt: TGTGCCTGGAGTCCTACCGCCTACGAGCAGTACTTC